A single sample gave rise to the 15 T cell receptor beta chains below, sequenced in a study of beta chain features in type 1 diabetes. Of the isolated RNA, all was reverse transcribed, and so the sequenced material was expressed TCRB transcripts. Some clones are missing from TCRdb's copy, which holds only in-frame ones; the method was immunoSEQ multiplex PCR. Altogether under 450,000 clones are present, roughly 16% being singletons, with the ten largest covering about 0.018%. The sequencing sample was made of naive CD4+ T cells from blood. These receptors all stem from a woman aged 18-35 years in good health.

The chain recombines TRBV7-2 with TRBJ2-2, with 7 bases lining up with TRBD1. V was clipped by 6 bases and J by 4 bases; unmatched bases: 8. In germline, CDR1 is SGHTA, CDR2 FQGNSA. The CDR3 covers 15 residues. CDR3 region: CASSYTGAGTGELFF. The CDR3, as DNA: TGTGCCAGCAGTTACACAGGGGCGGGCACCGGGGAGCTGTTTTTT.

The gene calls are TRBV18 and TRBJ2-3, with a possible D match to TRBD1 (6 bases). Germline CDR1 reads KGHSH; CDR2 reads LQKENI. V was trimmed by 3 bases and J by 2 bases, leaving 9 bases between them. The CDR3 totals 14 residues. The CDR3: CASSPDRLTDTQYF. The CDR3, as DNA: TGTGCCAGCTCACCGGACAGACTCACAGATACGCAGTATTTT.

The sample holds a few counts of this clone. This rearrangement joins TRBV18 to TRBJ2-7; D perhaps matches TRBD1 (5 bases). Germline-derived CDR1 and CDR2 are KGHSH and LQKENI. The V gene lost 1 base and the J gene lost 4 bases, with 17 bases spanning the gap. CDR3 length: 16 residues. CDR3 in DNA: TGTGCCAGCTCACCACTACCTGAATCTCAGGGTTACGAGCAGTACTTC. Protein: CASSPLPESQGYEQYF.

This sequence joins TRBV20-1 and TRBJ2-5; D is ambiguous. Germline V gene lookup returns CDR1 DFQATT and CDR2 SNEGSKA (reference sequence). Trimming left V 6 bases short and J 5 bases short, with 10 bases between. The CDR3 runs to 11 residues. CDR3 loop: CSAPLGETQYF. The CDR3 bases are TGCAGTGCCCCCCTCGGGGAGACCCAGTACTTC.

There are a few counts of this clone. V and J are TRBV29-1 and TRBJ2-1; 9 bases align to TRBD2. CDR1 is SQVTM and CDR2 is ANQGSEA in the germline V gene. Trimming at V came to 0 bases and at J to 9 bases, leaving 15 bases not matched to a gene. CDR3 length equals 17 residues. The CDR3 sequence is CSVEERGRGLAWGEQFF. CDR3 nucleotides: TGCAGCGTTGAAGAGAGAGGCAGAGGACTAGCGTGGGGTGAGCAGTTCTTC.

V and J are TRBV9 and TRBJ1-2, with a tentative D call TRBD1 (6 bases). This CDR3 comprises 14 residues. CDR1 SGDLS and CDR2 YYNGEE come from the germline V gene. Trimming left V 0 bases short and J 4 bases short, with 10 bases between. CDR3 nucleotides: TGTGCCAGCAGCGTAGACCCAGGGGTCTATGGCTACACCTTC. It encodes CASSVDPGVYGYTF.

The chain joins TRBV30 to TRBJ1-5; a weak D match, TRBD1 (5 bases). Per germline, CDR1 GTSNPN and CDR2 SVGIG (reference sequence). The CDR3 is 15 amino acids. The V end lost 2 bases, the J end lost 4 bases, and 15 bases lay between the germline ends. The CDR3: CAWSPQGLQNQPQHF. Written as DNA, the CDR3 is TGTGCCTGGAGTCCTCAGGGACTCCAGAATCAGCCCCAGCATTTT.

The V gene is TRBV5-1, the J gene TRBJ1-1, with TRBD1 identical over 8 bases. Germline trimming cut 2 bases from V and 4 bases from J; bases unmatched to any gene: 4. CDR3 length: 14 amino acids. CDR1 is SGHRS and CDR2 is YFSETQ in the germline V gene. The CDR3 loop is CASSFGTGATEAFF. Here the CDR3 DNA reads TGCGCCAGCAGCTTTGGGACAGGTGCCACTGAAGCTTTCTTT. The full variable domain, its missing parts supplied by reference TRBV5-1 and TRBJ1-1, is KAGVTQTPRYLIKTRGQQVTLSCSPISGHRSVSWYQQTPGQGLQFLFEYFSETQRNKGNFPGRFSGRQFSNSRSEMNVSTLELGDSALYLCASSFGTGATEAFFGQGTRLTVV.

The gene calls are TRBV7-9 and TRBJ2-7, with a weak D call TRBD1 (6 bases). V dropped 6 bases and J dropped 5 bases, with 11 bases sitting between them. This CDR3 is built from 12 residues. Per the germline V gene, CDR1 is SEHNR and CDR2 is FQNEAQ (reference sequence). In DNA form, the CDR3 reads TGTGCCAGCAGACAGGGTAACAACGAGCAGTACTTC. Translation gives CASRQGNNEQYF.

This clone turned up a few times. The chain employs TRBV18 and TRBJ1-5; tentatively, D is TRBD1 (6 bases). Germline V gives CDR1 KGHSH, CDR2 LQKENI. V lost 0 bases to trimming and J lost 7 bases, with 16 bases between them. The CDR3 consists of 16 residues. The CDR3 protein is CASSPPSQGDGQPQHF. Here the CDR3 DNA reads TGTGCCAGCTCACCACCGTCACAGGGAGACGGCCAGCCCCAGCATTTT.

This clone was found a few times. V and J are TRBV5-6 and TRBJ1-1; D possibly corresponds to TRBD1 (6 bases). Trimming removed 0 bases at V and 9 bases at J, with 9 bases between. There are 12 residues in the CDR3. Per germline, CDR1 SGHDT and CDR2 YYEEEE. CDR3 sequence: CASSLATGKAFF. The DNA for the CDR3 is TGTGCCAGCAGCTTGGCTACAGGGAAAGCTTTCTTT.

This clone was detected only a few times. The chain carries TRBV27 and TRBJ2-7; 8 bases match TRBD2. In germline, CDR1 is MNHEY, CDR2 SMNVEV (reference sequence). This CDR3 spans 13 amino acids. J gave up 5 bases and V 6 bases, and 6 bases lay outside the gene matches. CDR3 in DNA: TGTGCCAGCAGAGGGGCTAGCGGGCACGAGCAGTACTTC. Translating it yields CASRGASGHEQYF.

This rearrangement joins TRBV30 to TRBJ1-1, with D possibly being TRBD1 (6 bases). This CDR3 comprises 13 residues. CDR1 GTSNPN and CDR2 SVGIG come from the germline V gene (reference sequence). V was trimmed by 1 base and J by 1 base, leaving 7 bases between them. CDR3 sequence: CAWSDRENTEAFF. CDR3 nucleotides: TGTGCCTGGAGTGACAGGGAGAACACTGAAGCTTTCTTT.

This clone was observed a few times. V and J are TRBV7-2 and TRBJ2-3; D gene uncertain. The CDR3 covers 11 residues. With 5 bases removed from V and 3 bases from J, the gap between germline ends came to 3 bases. Germline CDR1 SGHTA, CDR2 FQGNSA. CDR3 loop: CASSPTDTQYF. CDR3 bases: TGTGCCAGCAGCCCTACAGATACGCAGTATTTT.

The CDR3 here is CASSEAWRELFF. For the CDR3, the DNA is TGTGCCAGCAGTGAAGCATGGAGAGAACTGTTTTTT. The V gene is TRBV6-5, the J gene TRBJ1-4; D remains ambiguous. Germline V gene sequence: CDR1 MNHEY, CDR2 SVGAGI. There are 12 residues in the CDR3. Trimming removed 5 bases from V and 12 bases from J, with 13 bases in between.